The 9 T cell receptor beta chains listed next were all sequenced from one sample in a study of vaccination and CD4 T cells after COVID-19. Noted treatment: approximately 9-day PBMC culture with coronavirus spike peptide pools or control peptides (ViraFEST assay). One should note that the unexposed donor's CD4+ T cells were collected before the COVID-19 pandemic (2011-2018). Oncomine TCR Beta short-read sequencing was applied to DNA from cultured CD4+ T cells. The genomic DNA was obtained from cultured CD4+ T cells by extraction with the QIAamp micro DNA kit. TCRdb independently ran MiXCR on the PCR reads; one entry per CDR3 protein. Found here are about 8,500 distinct CDR3 sequences, 30% to 40% of them singletons; the top ten hold over 25%. What these receptors recognize is not known. Material: CD4+ T cells from blood, cultured in vitro. The receptors here all came from a human donor in good health.

This rearrangement joins TRBV6-5 to TRBJ1-3; unclear D gene. V shed 0 bases and J shed 0 bases, with 9 bases lying between them. The germline V gene encodes CDR1 MNHEY and CDR2 SVGAGI. This CDR3 is built from 16 residues. The CDR3 DNA sequence: TGTGCCAGCAGTTACTCGAATCCGTTCTCTGGAAACACCATATATTTT. Its protein product is CASSYSNPFSGNTIYF.

The chain uses TRBV7-2 and TRBJ2-3; 11 bases line up with TRBD1. Germline V gene data show CDR1 as SGHTA and CDR2 as FQGNSA. The ends lost 5 bases at V and 4 bases at J; junction bases unmatched: 8. The CDR3 sequence is 16 residues long. CDR3 nucleotide sequence: TGTGCCAGCAGCCCCCGGACAGGGGGCGCCGCAGATACGCAGTATTTT. As protein: CASSPRTGGAADTQYF.

The chain employs TRBV6-5 and TRBJ1-2, with D unresolved. V was shortened by 0 bases and J by 1 base, with 15 bases between the two germline ends. This CDR3 is built from 17 residues. Per germline, CDR1 MNHEY and CDR2 SVGAGI. In nucleotides, the CDR3 is TGTGCCAGCAGTTACTCAAATACGCGGAGTGTTAACTATGGCTACACCTTC. Its translation is CASSYSNTRSVNYGYTF.

This clonotype was detected a few times. The V call is TRBV4-3, the J call TRBJ2-3, with 10 bases matching TRBD2. The J segment lost 2 bases and the V segment lost 0 bases, leaving 11 bases of the junction unmatched. This CDR3 is 19 amino acids long. The germline gives CDR1 LGHNA, CDR2 YSLEER. The CDR3: CASSQEDPRTSGHTDTQYF. CDR3 coding DNA: TGCGCCAGCAGCCAAGAGGACCCCAGGACTAGCGGACACACAGATACGCAGTATTTT.

The V and J genes are TRBV6-1 and TRBJ2-1, with 9 nucleotides matching TRBD1. The length of the CDR3 is 14 residues. J was trimmed by 4 bases and V by 6 bases; bases with no gene match: 4. CDR1 is MNHNS and CDR2 is SASEGT in the germline V gene. CDR3 loop: CASSLTGGYNEQFF. The CDR3, as DNA: TGTGCCAGCAGCTTGACAGGGGGTTACAATGAGCAGTTCTTC.

The V call is TRBV6-4, the J call TRBJ2-7; unclear D gene. V was shortened by 0 bases and J by 5 bases, with 8 bases between the two germline ends. Germline V lookup: CDR1 MRHNA, CDR2 SNTAGT. There are 13 residues in the CDR3. CDR3: CASSDSPTDEQYF. The CDR3, as DNA: TGTGCCAGCAGTGACTCGCCAACAGACGAGCAGTACTTC.

The chain links TRBV20-1 to TRBJ2-1; D gene ambiguous. The J call may be faulty, since TRBJ2-7 better matches the DNA end. CDR1 and CDR2 from the germline V gene are DFQATT and SNEGSKA (reference sequence). There are 11 residues in the CDR3. The CDR3 protein is CSARNGAEQYF. The CDR3 DNA is TGCAGTGCTAGGAATGGAGCCGAGCAGTACTTC.

This clonotype is judged medium-sized (0.01 to 0.1%). The rearrangement joins TRBV15 to TRBJ1-2; the match to TRBD1 covers 8 bases. V lost 3 bases, J lost 0 bases, and 6 bases stayed unmatched. Germline values: CDR1 LNHNV, CDR2 YYDKDF (reference sequence). This CDR3 contains 16 residues. In nucleotides, the CDR3 is TGTGCCACCAGCAGGGAGGACAGGGCCCCTAACTATGGCTACACCTTC. Encoded protein: CATSREDRAPNYGYTF. Full variable domain (missing parts from reference TRBV15 and TRBJ1-2): DAMVIQNPRYQVTQFGKPVTLSCSQTLNHNVMYWYQQKSSQAPKLLFHYYDKDFNNEADTPDNFQSRRPNTSFCFLDIRSPGLGDTAMYLCATSREDRAPNYGYTFGSGTRLTVV.

This clonotype was picked up a small number of times. As DNA, the CDR3 is TGTGCCAGCAGTGCGGGATTGGGACCCACAAGCTTCTACGAGCAGTACTTC. Protein sequence: CASSAGLGPTSFYEQYF. The rearrangement links TRBV6-1 to TRBJ2-7, with D perhaps TRBD1 or TRBD2 (5 bases each). V lost 4 bases, J lost 3 bases, and 22 bases lay in between. The CDR3 totals 17 residues. Germline CDR1 and CDR2: MNHNS and SASEGT.